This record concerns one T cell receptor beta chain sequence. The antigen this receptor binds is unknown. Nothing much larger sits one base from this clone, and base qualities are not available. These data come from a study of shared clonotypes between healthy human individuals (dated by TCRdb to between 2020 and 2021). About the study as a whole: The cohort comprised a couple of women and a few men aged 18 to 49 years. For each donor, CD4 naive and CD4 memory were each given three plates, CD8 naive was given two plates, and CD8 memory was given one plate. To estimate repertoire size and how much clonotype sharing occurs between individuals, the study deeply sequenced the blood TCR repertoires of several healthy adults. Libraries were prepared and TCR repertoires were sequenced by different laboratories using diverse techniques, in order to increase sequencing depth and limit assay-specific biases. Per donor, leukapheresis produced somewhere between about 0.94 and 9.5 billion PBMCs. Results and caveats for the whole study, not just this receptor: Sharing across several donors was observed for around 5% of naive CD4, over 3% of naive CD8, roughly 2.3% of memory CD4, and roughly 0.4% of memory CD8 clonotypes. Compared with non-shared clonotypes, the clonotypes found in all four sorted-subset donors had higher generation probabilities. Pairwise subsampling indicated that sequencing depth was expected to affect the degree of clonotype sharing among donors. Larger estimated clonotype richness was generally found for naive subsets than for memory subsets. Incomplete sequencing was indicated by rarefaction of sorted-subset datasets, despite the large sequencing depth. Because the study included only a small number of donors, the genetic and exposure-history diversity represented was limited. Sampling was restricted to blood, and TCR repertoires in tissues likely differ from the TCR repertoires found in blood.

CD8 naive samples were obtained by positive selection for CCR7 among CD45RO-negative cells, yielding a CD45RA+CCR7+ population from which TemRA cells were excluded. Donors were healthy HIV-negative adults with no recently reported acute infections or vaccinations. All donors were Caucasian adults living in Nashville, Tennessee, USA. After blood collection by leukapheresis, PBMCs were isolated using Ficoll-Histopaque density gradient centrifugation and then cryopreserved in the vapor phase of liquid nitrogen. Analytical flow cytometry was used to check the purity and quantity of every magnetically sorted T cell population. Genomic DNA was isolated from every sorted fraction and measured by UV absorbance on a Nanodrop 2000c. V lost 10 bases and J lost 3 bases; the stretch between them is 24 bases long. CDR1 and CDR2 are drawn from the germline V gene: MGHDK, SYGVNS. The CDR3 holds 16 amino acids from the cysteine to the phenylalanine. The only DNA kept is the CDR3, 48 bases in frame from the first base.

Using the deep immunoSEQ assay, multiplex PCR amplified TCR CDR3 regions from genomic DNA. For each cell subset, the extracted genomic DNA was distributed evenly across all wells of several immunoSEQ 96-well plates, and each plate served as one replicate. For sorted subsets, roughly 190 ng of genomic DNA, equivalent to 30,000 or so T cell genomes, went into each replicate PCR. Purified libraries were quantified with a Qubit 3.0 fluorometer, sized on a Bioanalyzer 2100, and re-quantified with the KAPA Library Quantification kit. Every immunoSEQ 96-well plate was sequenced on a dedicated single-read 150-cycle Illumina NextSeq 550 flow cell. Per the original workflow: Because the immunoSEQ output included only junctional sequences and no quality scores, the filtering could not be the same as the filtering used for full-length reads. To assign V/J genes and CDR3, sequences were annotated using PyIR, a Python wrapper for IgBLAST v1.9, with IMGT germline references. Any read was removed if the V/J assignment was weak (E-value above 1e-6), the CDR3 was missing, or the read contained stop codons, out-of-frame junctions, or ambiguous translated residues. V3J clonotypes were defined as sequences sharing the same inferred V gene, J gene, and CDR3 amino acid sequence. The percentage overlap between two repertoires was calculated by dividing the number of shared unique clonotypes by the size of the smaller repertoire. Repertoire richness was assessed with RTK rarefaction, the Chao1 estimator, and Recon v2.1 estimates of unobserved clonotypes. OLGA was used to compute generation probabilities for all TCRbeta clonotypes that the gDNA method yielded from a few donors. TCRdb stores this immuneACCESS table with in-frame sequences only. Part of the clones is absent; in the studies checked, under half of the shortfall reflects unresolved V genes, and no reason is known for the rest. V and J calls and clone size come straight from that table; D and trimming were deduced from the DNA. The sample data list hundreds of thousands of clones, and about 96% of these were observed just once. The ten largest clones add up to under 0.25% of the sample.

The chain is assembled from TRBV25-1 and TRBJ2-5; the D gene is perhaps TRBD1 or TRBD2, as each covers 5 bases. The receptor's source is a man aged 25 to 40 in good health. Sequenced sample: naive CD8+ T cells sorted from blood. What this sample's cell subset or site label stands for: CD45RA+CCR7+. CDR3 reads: CATHGRETLGEETQYF. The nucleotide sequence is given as TGTGCCACCCATGGGAGAGAAACCCTGGGGGAAGAGACCCAGTACTTC.